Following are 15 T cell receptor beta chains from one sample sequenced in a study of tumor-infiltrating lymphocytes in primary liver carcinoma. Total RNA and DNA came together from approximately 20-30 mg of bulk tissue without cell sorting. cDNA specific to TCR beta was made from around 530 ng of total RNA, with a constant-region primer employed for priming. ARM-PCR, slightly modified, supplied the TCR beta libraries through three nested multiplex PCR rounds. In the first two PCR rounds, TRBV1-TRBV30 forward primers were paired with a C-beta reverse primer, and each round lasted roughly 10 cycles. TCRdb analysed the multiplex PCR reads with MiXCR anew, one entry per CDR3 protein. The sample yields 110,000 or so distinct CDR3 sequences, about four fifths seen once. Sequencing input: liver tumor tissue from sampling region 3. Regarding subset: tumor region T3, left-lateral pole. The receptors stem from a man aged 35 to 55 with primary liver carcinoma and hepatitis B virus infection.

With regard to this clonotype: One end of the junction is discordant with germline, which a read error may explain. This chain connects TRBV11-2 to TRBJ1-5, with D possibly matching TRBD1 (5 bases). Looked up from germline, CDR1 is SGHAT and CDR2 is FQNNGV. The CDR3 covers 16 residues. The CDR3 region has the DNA TGTGCCAGCAGCCTAAAAGGGGAATTGACGAATCAACCCCAGCATTTT. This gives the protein CASSLKGELTNQPQHF.

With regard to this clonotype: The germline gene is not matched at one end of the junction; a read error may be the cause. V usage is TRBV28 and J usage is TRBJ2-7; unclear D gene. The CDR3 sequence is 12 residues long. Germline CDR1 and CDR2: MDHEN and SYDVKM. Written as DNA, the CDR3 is TGTGCCACCATTTTATACCCCTACAAGCAGTACTTC. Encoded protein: CATILYPYKQYF.

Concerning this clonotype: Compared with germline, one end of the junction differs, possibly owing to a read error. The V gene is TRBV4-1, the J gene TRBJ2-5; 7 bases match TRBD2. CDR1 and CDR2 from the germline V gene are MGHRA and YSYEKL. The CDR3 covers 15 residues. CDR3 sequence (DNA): TGTGCCAGCAGCCAAGATATGGGGACTAAGGAAACCCAGCACTTC. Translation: CASSQDMGTKETQHF.

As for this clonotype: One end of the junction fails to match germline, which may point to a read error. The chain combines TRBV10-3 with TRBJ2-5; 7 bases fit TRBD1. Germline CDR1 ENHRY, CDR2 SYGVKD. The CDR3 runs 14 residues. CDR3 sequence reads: CAITATGLGETQYF. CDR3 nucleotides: TGTGCCATCACTGCGACAGGGTTGGGAGAGACCCAATACTTC.

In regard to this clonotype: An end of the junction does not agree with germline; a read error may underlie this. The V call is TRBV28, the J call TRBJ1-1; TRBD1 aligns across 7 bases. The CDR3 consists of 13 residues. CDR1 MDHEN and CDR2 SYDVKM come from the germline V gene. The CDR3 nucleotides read TGTGCCAGCACTTTAGGGACAGATGGGGAAGCTTTCTTT. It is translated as CASTLGTDGEAFF.

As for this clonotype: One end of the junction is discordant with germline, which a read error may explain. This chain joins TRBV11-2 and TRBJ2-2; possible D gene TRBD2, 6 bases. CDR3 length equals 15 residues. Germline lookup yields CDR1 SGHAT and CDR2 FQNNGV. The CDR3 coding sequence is TGTGTCAGCAGCCATGTCCGGGGGAGGACCAGGGAGTTGTTTTTT. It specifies CVSSHVRGRTRELFF.

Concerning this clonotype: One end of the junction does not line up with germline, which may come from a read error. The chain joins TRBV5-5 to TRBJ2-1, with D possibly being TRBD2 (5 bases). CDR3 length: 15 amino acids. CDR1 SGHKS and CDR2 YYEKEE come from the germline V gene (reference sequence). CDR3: CTSSRSGPSYNEQFF. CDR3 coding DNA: TGTACCAGCAGCCGAAGCGGTCCTTCCTACAATGAGCAGTTTTTC.

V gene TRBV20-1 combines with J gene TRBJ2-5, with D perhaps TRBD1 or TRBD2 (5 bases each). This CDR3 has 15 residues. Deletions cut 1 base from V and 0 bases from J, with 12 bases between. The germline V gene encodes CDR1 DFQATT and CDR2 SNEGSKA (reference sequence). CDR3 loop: CSARGGTGHQETQYF. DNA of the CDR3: TGCAGTGCTAGAGGGGGGACCGGTCACCAAGAGACCCAGTACTTC.

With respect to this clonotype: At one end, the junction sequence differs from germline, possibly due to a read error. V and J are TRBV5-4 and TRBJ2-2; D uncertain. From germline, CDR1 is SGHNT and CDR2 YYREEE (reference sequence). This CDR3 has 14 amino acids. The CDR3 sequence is CASSFDERTRELFF. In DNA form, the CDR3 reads TGTGCAAGCAGCTTTGATGAGCGCACCAGGGAGCTGTTTTTT. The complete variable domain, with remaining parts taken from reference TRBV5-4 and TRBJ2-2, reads ETGVTQSPTHLIKTRGQQVTLRCSSQSGHNTVSWYQQALGQGPQFIFQYYREEENGRGNFPPRFSGLQFPNYSSELNVNALELDDSALYLCASSFDERTRELFFGEGSRLTVL.

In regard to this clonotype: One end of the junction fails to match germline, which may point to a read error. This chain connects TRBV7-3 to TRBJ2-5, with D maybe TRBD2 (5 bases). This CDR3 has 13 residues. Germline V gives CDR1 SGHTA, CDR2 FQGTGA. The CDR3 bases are TGTGCCAGCAGCATAACATTTGGAGGGACCCAGTACTTC. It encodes CASSITFGGTQYF.

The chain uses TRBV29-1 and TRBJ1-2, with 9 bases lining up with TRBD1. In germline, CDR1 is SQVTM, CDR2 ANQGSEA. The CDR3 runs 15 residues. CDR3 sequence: CSVAPRVQGAFGYTF. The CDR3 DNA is TGCAGTGTGGCCCCCCGCGTACAGGGGGCATTTGGCTACACCTTC.

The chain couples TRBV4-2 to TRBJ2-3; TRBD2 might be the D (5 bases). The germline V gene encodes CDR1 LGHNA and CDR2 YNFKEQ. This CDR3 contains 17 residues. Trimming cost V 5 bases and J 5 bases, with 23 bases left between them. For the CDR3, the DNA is TGTGCCAGCAGCATAGAGGAGGCGACAATCCGAAGAGATACGCAGTATTTT. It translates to CASSIEEATIRRDTQYF.

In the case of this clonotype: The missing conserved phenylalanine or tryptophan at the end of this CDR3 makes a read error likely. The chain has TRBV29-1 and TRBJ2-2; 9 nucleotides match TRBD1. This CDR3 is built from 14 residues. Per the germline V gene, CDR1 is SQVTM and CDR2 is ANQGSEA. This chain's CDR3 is CSVATGGLIGGLFL. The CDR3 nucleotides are TGCAGCGTCGCGACAGGGGGTCTGATCGGGGGGCTGTTTTTA.

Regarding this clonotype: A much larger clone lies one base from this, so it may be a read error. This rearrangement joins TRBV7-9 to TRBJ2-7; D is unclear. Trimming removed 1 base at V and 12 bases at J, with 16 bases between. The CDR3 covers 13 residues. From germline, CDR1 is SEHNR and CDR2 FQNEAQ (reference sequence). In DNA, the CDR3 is TGTGCCAGCAGCTTAGGAGCCGAAGTCCCCCTGTACTTC. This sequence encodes CASSLGAEVPLYF.

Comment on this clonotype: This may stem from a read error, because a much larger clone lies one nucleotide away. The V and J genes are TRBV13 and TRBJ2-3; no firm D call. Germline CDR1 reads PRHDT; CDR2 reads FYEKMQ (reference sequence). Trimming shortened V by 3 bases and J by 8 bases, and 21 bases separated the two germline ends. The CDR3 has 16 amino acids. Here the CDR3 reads CASSFLSRQSAGTQYF. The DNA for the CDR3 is TGTGCCAGCAGCTTTCTTTCGCGTCAATCCGCAGGTACGCAGTATTTT. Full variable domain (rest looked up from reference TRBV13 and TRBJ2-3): AAGVIQSPRHLIKEKRETATLKCYPIPRHDTVYWYQQGPGQDPQFLISFYEKMQSDKGSIPDRFSAQQFSDYHSELNMSSLELGDSALYFCASSFLSRQSAGTQYFGPGTRLTVL.